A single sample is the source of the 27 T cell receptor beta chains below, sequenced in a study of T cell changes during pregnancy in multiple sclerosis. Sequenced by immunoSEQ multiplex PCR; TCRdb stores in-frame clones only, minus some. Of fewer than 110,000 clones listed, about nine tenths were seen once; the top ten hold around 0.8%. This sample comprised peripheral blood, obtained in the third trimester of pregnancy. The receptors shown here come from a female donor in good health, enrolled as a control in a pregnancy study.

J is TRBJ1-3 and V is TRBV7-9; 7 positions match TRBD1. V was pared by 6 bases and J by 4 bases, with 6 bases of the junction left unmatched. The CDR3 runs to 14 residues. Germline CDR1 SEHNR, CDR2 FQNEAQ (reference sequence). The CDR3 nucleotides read TGTGCCAGCAGTATCGTGACAGGGGGAAACACCATATATTTT. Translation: CASSIVTGGNTIYF.

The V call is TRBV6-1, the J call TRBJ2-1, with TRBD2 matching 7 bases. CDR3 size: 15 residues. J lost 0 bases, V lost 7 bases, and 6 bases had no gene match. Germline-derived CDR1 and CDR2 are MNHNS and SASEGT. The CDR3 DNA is TGTGCCAGCACCCGGGAGGTCAGCTCCTACAATGAGCAGTTCTTC. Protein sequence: CASTREVSSYNEQFF.

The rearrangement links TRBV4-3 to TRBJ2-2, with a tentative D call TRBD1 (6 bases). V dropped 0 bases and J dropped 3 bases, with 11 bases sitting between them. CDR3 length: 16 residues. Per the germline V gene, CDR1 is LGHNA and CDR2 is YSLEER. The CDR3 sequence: CASSQEQGGYTGELFF. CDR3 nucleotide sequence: TGCGCCAGCAGCCAAGAACAGGGCGGATACACCGGGGAGCTGTTTTTT.

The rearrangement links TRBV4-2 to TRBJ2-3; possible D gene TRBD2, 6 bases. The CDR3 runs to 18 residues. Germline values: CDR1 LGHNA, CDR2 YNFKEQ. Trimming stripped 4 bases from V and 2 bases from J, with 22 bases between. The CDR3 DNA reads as TGTGCCAGCAGCCCGAAAGTTGTGAACGGGGGAGACACAGATACGCAGTATTTT. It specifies CASSPKVVNGGDTDTQYF.

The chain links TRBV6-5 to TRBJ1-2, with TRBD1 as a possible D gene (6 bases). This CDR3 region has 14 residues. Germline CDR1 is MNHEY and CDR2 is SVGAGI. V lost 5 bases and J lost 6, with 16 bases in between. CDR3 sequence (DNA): TGTGCCAGCAGTCAGAGTGCAGGGGAGCATGGCTACACCTTC. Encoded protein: CASSQSAGEHGYTF.

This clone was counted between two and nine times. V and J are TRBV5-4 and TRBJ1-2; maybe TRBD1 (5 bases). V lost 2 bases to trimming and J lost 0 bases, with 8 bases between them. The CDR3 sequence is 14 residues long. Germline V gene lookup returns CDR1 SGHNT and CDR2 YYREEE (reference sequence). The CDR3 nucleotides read TGTGCCAGCAGCTTCCCGACAGCTAACTATGGCTACACCTTC. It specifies CASSFPTANYGYTF.

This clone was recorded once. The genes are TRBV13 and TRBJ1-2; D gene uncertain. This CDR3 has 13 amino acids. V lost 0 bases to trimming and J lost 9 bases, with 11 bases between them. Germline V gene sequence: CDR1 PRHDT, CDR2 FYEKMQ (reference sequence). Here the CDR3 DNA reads TGTGCCAGCAGCTTAGGCCTAGGCGAGAGCTACACCTTC. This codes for CASSLGLGESYTF.

For the CDR3, the DNA is TGTGCCAGCAGCCAACGACCGGGGACCGGGGAGCTGTTTTTT. Protein sequence: CASSQRPGTGELFF. The J gene is TRBJ2-2, the V gene TRBV4-2, with TRBD2 as a possible D gene (5 bases). Germline CDR1 reads LGHNA; CDR2 reads YNFKEQ. Trimming left V 2 bases short and J 5 bases short, with 9 bases between. This CDR3 is 14 amino acids long.

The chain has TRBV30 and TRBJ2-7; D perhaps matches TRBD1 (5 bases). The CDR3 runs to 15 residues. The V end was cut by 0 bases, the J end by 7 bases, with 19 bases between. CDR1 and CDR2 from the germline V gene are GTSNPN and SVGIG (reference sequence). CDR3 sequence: CAWSVLQGEPSEQYF. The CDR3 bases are TGTGCCTGGAGTGTATTACAAGGGGAACCGTCGGAGCAGTACTTC.

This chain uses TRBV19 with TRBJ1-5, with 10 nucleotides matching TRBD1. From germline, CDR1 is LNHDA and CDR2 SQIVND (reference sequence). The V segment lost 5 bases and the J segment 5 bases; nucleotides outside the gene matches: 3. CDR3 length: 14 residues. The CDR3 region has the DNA TGTGCCAGTAGTCAAGACAGGGGGCATCAGCCCCAGCATTTT. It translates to CASSQDRGHQPQHF.

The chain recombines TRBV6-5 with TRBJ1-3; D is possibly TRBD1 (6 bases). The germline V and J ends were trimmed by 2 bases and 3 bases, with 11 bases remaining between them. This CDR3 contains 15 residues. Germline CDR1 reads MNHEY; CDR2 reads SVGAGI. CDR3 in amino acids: CASSYRGAYGNTIYF. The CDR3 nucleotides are TGTGCCAGCAGTTACCGGGGGGCCTATGGAAACACCATATATTTT.

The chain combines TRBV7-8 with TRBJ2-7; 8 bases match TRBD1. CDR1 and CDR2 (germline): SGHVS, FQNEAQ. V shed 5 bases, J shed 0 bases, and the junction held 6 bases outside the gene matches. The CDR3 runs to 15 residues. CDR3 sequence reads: CASSAMTGVSYEQYF. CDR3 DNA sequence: TGTGCCAGCAGCGCGATGACAGGGGTCTCCTACGAGCAGTACTTC.

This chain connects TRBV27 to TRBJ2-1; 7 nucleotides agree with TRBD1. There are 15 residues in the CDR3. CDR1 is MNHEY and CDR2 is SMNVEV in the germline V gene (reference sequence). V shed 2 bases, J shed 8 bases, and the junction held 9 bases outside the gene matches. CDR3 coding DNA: TGTGCCAGCAGTTTACGACAGGGTGGGTACGATGAGCAGTTCTTC. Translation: CASSLRQGGYDEQFF.

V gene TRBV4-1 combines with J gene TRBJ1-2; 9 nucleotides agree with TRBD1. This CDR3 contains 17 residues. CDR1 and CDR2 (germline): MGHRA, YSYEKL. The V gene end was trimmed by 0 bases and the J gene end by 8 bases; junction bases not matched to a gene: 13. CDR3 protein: CASSQDLSPGQGGGYTF. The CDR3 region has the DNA TGCGCCAGCAGCCAAGACCTCTCGCCGGGACAGGGAGGAGGCTACACCTTC.

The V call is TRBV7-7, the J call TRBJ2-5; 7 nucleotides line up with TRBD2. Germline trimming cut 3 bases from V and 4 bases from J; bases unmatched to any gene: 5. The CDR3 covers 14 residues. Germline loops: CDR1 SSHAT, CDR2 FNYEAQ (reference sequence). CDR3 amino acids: CASSLAGGGETQYF. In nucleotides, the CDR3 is TGTGCCAGCAGCTTGGCTGGGGGGGGAGAGACCCAGTACTTC. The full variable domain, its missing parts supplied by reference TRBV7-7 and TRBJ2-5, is GAGVSQSPRYKVTKRGQDVTLRCDPISSHATLYWYQQALGQGPEFLTYFNYEAQPDKSGLPSDRFSAERPEGSISTLTIQRTEQRDSAMYRCASSLAGGGETQYFGPGTRLLVL.

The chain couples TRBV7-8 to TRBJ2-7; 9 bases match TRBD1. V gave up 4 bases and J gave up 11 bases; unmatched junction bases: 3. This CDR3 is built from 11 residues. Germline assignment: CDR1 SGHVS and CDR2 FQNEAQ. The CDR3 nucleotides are TGTGCCAGCAGCTCTAGGACAGGGGAGTACTTC. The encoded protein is CASSSRTGEYF.

The CDR3, as DNA: TGTGCCAGCAGCGTAGGAGGATACCCAGCCTCCTACGAGCAGTACTTC. Amino acids: CASSVGGYPASYEQYF. V and J are TRBV9 and TRBJ2-7; D unclear. The germline CDR1 and CDR2 sequences are SGDLS and YYNGEE. The CDR3 has 16 amino acids. V was cut by 0 bases and J by 0 bases, with 13 bases left in between. The full variable domain, in which reference TRBV9 and TRBJ2-7 provide the parts outside the CDR3, is DSGVTQTPKHLITATGQRVTLRCSPRSGDLSVYWYQQSLDQGLQFLIQYYNGEERAKGNILERFSAQQFPDLHSELNLSSLELGDSALYFCASSVGGYPASYEQYFGPGTRLTVT.

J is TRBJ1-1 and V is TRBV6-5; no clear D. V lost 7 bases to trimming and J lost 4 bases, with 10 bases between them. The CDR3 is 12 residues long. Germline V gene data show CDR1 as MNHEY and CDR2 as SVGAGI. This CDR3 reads CASTSIATEAFF. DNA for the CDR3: TGTGCCAGCACCTCAATAGCCACTGAAGCTTTCTTT.

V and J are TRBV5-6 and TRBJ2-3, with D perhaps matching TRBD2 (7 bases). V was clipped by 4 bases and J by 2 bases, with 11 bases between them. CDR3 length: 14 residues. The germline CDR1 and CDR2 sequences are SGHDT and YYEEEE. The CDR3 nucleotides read TGTGCCAGCAGCCGCGGGGGCGTCACAGATACGCAGTATTTT. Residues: CASSRGGVTDTQYF.

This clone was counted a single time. The CDR3 region has the DNA TGTGCCAGCAGTCGACTAGCGGGGTTTTTCCAAGAGACCCAGTACTTC. It yields the protein CASSRLAGFFQETQYF. The genes are TRBV2 and TRBJ2-5; 11 nucleotides agree with TRBD2. The V segment lost 5 bases and the J segment 1 base; nucleotides outside the gene matches: 6. Germline lookup yields CDR1 SNHLY and CDR2 FYNNEI. CDR3 size: 16 residues.

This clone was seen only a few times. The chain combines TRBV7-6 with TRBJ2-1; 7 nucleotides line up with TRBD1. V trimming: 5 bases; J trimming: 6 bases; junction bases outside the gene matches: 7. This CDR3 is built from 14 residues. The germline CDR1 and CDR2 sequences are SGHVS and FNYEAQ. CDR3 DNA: TGTGCCAGCAGCGTCGGATCAGGGGGCAATGAGCAGTTCTTC. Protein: CASSVGSGGNEQFF.

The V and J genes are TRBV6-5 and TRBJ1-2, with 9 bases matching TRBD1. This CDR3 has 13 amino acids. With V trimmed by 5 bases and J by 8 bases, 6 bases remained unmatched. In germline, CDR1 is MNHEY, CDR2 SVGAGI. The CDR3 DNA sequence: TGTGCCAGCAGTATTAGGACAGGGGTAGGCTACACCTTC. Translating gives CASSIRTGVGYTF.

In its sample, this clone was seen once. The CDR3 nucleotides are TGTGCCAGCAGTCCAGACAGCTTGTATCAGCCCCAGCATTTT. Its translation is CASSPDSLYQPQHF. The chain is built from TRBV27 and TRBJ1-5, with a weak D call TRBD1 (5 bases). In germline, CDR1 is MNHEY, CDR2 SMNVEV (reference sequence). Trimming stripped 5 bases from V and 5 bases from J, with 13 bases between. The CDR3 has 14 amino acids.

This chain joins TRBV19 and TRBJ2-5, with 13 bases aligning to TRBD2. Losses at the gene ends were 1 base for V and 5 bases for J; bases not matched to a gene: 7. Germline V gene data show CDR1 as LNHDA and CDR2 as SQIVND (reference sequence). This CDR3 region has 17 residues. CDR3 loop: CASSIGGTSGTGETQYF. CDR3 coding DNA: TGTGCCAGTAGTATAGGAGGGACTAGCGGGACCGGGGAGACCCAGTACTTC.

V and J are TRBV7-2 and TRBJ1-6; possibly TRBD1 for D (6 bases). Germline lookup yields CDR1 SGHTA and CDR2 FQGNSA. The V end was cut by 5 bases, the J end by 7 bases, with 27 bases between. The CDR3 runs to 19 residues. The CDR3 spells CASSITSGAAMVGNSPLHF. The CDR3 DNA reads TGTGCCAGCAGCATAACCTCAGGGGCCGCCATGGTAGGAAATTCACCCCTCCACTTT. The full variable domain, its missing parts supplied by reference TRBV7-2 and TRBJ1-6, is GAGVSQSPSNKVTEKGKDVELRCDPISGHTALYWYRQSLGQGLEFLIYFQGNSAPDKSGLPSDRFSAERTGGSVSTLTIQRTQQEDSAVYLCASSITSGAAMVGNSPLHFGNGTRLTVT.

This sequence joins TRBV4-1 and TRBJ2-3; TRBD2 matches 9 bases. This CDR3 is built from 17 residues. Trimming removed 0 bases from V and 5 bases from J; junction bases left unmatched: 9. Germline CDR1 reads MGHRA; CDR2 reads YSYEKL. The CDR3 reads CASSQDEGGGALDTQYF. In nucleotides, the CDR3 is TGCGCCAGCAGCCAAGACGAGGGCGGGGGGGCGCTAGATACGCAGTATTTT.

CDR3 nucleotide sequence: TGTGCCAGCTCACCAGCGGGGCTGAACACTGAAGCTTTCTTT. It is translated as CASSPAGLNTEAFF. The rearrangement uses TRBV18 and TRBJ1-1; a weak D match, TRBD1 (5 bases). Trimming took off 2 bases at V and 0 bases at J, with 7 bases between the two ends. Looked up from germline, CDR1 is KGHSH and CDR2 is LQKENI. The CDR3 is made up of 14 amino acids.